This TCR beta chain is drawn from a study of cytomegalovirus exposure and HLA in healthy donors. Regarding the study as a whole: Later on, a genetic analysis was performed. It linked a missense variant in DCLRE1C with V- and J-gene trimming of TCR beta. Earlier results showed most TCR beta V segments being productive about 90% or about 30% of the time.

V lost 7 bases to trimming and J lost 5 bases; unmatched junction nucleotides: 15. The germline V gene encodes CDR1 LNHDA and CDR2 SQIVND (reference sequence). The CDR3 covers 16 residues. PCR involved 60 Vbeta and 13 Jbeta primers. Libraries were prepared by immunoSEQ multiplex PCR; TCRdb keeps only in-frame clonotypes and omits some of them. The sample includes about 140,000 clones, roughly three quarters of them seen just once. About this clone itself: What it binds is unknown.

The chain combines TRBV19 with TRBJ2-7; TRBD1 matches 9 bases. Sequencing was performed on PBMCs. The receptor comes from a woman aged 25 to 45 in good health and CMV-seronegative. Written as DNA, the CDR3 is TGTGCCAGTACCCAAGATCCGGGACAGGGCAGGAACGAGCAGTACTTC. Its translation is CASTQDPGQGRNEQYF.